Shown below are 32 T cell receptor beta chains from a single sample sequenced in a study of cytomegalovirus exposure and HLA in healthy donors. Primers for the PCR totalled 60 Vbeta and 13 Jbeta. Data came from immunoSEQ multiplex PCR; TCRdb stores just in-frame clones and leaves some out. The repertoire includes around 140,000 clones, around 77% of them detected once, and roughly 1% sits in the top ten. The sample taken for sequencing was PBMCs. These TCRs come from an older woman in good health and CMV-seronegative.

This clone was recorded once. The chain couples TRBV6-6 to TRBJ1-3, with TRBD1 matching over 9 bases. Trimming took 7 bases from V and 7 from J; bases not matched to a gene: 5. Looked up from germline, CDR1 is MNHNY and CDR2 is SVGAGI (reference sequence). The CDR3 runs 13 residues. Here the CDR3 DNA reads TGTGCCAGCACCGGACAGGGGAGGAACACCATATATTTT. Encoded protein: CASTGQGRNTIYF.

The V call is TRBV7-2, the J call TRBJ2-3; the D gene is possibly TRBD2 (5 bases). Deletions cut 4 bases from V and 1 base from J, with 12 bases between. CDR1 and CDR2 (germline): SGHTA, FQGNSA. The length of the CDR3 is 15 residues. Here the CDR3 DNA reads TGTGCCAGCAGCTATAGCGTAGTCGGCACAGATACGCAGTATTTT. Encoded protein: CASSYSVVGTDTQYF.

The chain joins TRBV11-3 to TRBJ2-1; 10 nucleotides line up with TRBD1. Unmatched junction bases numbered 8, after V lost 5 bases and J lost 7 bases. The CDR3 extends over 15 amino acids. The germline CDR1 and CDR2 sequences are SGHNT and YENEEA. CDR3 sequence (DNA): TGTGCCAGCAGCCCAAGACAGGGGGCGGGGAATGAGCAGTTCTTC. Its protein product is CASSPRQGAGNEQFF.

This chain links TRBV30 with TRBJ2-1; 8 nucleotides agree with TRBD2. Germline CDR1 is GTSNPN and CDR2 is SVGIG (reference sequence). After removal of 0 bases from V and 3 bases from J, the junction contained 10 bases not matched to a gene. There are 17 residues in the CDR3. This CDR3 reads CAWSVHITSGFYNEQFF. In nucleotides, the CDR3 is TGTGCCTGGAGTGTACATATCACTAGCGGATTCTACAATGAGCAGTTCTTC.

CDR3 sequence: CASSLGGIVSGANVLTF. The CDR3 DNA sequence: TGTGCCAGCAGCTTAGGCGGGATTGTCTCTGGGGCCAACGTCCTGACTTTC. The chain links TRBV7-2 to TRBJ2-6; D might be TRBD2 (6 bases). Per the germline V gene, CDR1 is SGHTA and CDR2 is FQGNSA. V lost 1 base to trimming and J lost 0 bases, with 10 bases between them. The CDR3 runs 17 residues.

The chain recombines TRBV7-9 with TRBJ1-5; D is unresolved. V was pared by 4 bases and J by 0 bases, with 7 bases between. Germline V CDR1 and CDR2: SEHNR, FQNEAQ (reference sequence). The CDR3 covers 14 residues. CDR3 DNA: TGTGCCAGCAGCTCGGTCAATAGCAATCAGCCCCAGCATTTT. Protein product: CASSSVNSNQPQHF.

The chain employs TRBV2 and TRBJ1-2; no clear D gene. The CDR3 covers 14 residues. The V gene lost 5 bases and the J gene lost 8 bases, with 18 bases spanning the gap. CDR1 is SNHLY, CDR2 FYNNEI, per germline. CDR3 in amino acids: CASSFSSQAEGYTF. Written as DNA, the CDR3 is TGTGCCAGCAGTTTCTCCTCCCAAGCGGAGGGCTACACCTTC.

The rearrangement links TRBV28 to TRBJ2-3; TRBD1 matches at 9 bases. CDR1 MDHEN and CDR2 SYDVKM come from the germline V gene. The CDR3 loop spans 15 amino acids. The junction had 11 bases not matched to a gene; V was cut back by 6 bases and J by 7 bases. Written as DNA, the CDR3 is TGTGCCAGCAGCCCCGTGAGGGACAGGGTGAATACGCAGTATTTT. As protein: CASSPVRDRVNTQYF.

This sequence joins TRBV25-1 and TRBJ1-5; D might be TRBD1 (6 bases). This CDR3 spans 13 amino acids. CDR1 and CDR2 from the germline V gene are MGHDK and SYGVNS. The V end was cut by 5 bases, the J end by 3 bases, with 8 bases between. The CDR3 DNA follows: TGTGCCAGCAGTACAGGGTCCAATCAGCCCCAGCATTTT. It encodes CASSTGSNQPQHF.

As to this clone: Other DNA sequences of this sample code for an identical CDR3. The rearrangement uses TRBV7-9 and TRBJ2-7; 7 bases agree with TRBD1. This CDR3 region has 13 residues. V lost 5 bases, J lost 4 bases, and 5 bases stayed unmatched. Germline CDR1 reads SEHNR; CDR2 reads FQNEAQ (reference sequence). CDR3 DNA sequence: TGTGCCAGCAGCCGCGACAGGGATTACGAGCAGTACTTC. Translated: CASSRDRDYEQYF.

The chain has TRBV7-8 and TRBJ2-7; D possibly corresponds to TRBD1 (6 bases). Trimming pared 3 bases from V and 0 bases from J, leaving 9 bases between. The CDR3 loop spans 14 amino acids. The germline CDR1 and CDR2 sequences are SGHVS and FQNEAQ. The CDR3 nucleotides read TGTGCCAGCAGCTTCCAGGGGCTCTCCTACGAGCAGTACTTC. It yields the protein CASSFQGLSYEQYF.

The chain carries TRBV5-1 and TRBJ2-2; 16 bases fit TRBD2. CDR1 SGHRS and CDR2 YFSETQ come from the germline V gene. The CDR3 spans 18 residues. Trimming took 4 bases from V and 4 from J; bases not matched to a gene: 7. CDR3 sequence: CASSPGLAGGPGTGELFF. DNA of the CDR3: TGCGCCAGCAGCCCGGGACTAGCGGGGGGGCCGGGCACCGGGGAGCTGTTTTTT.

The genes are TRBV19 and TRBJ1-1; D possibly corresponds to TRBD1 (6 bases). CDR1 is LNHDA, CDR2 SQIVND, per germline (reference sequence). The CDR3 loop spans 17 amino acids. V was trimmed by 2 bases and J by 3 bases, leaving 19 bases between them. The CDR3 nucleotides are TGTGCCAGTAGTATACGGTACAGGGACGGTTCGGACACTGAAGCTTTCTTT. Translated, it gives CASSIRYRDGSDTEAFF.

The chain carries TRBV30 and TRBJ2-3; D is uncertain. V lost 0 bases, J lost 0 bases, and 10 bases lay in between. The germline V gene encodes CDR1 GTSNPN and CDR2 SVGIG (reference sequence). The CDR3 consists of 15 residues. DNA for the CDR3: TGTGCCTGGAGTGTACGAGCGACTAGCACAGATACGCAGTATTTT. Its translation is CAWSVRATSTDTQYF.

The CDR3 coding sequence is TGTGCCAGCAGCCCGACAGGGGGCATGCAGCCCCAGCATTTT. Amino acid sequence: CASSPTGGMQPQHF. The gene calls are TRBV2 and TRBJ1-5; 10 bases line up with TRBD1. The CDR3 sequence is 14 residues long. V dropped 6 bases and J dropped 7; count of bases not matched to a gene: 6. Germline V lookup: CDR1 SNHLY, CDR2 FYNNEI.

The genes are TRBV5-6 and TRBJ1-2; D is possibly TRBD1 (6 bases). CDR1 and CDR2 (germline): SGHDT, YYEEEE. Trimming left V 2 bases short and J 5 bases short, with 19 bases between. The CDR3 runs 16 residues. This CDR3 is CASSFGVQGEGYGYTF. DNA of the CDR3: TGTGCCAGCAGCTTTGGCGTACAGGGCGAAGGGTATGGCTACACCTTC.

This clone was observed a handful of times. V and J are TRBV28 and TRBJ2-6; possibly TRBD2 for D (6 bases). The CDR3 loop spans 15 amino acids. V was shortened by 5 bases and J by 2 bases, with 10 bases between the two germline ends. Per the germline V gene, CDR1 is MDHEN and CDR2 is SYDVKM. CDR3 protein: CASSTSGAGANVLTF. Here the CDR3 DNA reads TGTGCCAGCAGTACCTCGGGGGCTGGGGCCAACGTCCTGACTTTC.

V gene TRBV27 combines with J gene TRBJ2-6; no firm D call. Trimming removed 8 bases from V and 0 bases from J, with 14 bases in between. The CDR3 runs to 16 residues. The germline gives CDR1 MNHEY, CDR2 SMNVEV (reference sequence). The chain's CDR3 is CASRRSVNSGANVLTF. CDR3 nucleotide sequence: TGTGCCAGCCGCAGGTCGGTAAACTCTGGGGCCAACGTCCTGACTTTC.

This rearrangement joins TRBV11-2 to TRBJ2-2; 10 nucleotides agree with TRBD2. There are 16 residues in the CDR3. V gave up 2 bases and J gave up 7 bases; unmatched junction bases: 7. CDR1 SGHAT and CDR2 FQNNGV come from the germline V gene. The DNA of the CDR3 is TGTGCCAGCAGCTTATTCCAAGGGACTAGCGTCGGGGAGCTGTTTTTT. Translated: CASSLFQGTSVGELFF. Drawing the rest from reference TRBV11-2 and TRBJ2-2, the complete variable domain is EAGVAQSPRYKIIEKRQSVAFWCNPISGHATLYWYQQILGQGPKLLIQFQNNGVVDDSQLPKDRFSAERLKGVDSTLKIQPAKLEDSAVYLCASSLFQGTSVGELFFGEGSRLTVL.

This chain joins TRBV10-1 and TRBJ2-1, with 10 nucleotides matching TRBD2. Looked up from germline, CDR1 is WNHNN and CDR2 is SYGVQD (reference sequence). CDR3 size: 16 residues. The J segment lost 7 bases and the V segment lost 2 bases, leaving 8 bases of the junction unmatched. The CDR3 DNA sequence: TGCGCCAGCAGTGAGGGAAGCGGGGGGGCGGGGAATGAGCAGTTCTTC. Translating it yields CASSEGSGGAGNEQFF.

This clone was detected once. This CDR3 reads CASSLQGQVGTDTQYF. The DNA of the CDR3 is TGTGCCAGCAGTTTACAGGGACAAGTCGGTACAGATACGCAGTATTTT. This chain joins TRBV28 and TRBJ2-3; possibly TRBD1 for D (6 bases). Germline values: CDR1 MDHEN, CDR2 SYDVKM. Trimming took off 2 bases at V and 3 bases at J, with 15 bases between the two ends. The CDR3 runs 16 residues.

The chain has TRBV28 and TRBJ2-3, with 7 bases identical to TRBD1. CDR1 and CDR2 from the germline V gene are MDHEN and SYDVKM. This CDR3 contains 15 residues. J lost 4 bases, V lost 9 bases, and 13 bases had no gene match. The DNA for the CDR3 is TGTGCCAGTCTAGGAAGAGGGGGCGCCTCAGATACGCAGTATTTT. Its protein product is CASLGRGGASDTQYF.

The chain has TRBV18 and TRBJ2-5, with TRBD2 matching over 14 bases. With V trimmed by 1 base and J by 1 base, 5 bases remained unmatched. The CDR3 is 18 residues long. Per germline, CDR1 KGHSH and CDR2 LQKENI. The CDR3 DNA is TGTGCCAGCTCACCACTTTCGACTAGCGGGAGGGCCCAAGAGACCCAGTACTTC. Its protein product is CASSPLSTSGRAQETQYF. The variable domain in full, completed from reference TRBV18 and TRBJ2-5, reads NAGVMQNPRHLVRRRGQEARLRCSPMKGHSHVYWYRQLPEEGLKFMVYLQKENIIDESGMPKERFSAEFPKEGPSILRIQQVVRGDSAAYFCASSPLSTSGRAQETQYFGPGTRLLVL.

The CDR3 loop is CAFQVGVLAYEQYF. CDR3 DNA: TGTGCCTTCCAAGTGGGCGTGTTGGCCTACGAGCAGTACTTC. This sequence joins TRBV30 and TRBJ2-7; D ambiguous. Germline V lookup: CDR1 GTSNPN, CDR2 SVGIG (reference sequence). This CDR3 is built from 14 residues. Deletions cut 7 bases from V and 2 bases from J, with 18 bases between.

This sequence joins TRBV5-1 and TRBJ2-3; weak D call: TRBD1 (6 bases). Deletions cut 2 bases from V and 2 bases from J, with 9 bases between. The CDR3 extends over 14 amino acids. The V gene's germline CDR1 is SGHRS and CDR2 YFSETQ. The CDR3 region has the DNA TGCGCCAGCAGCTTCGACAGGACCACAGATACGCAGTATTTT. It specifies CASSFDRTTDTQYF.

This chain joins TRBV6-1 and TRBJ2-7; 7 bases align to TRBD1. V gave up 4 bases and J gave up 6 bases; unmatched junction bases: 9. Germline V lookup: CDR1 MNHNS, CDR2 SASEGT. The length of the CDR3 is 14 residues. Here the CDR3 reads CASSVQGSVSEQYF. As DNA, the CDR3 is TGTGCCAGCAGTGTACAGGGGTCCGTGAGCGAGCAGTACTTC.

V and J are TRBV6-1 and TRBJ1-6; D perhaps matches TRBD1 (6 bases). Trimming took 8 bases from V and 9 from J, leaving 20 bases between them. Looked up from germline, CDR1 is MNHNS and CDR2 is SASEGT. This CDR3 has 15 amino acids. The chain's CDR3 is CASWRGGLEGSPLHF. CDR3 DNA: TGTGCCAGCTGGCGTGGGGGCCTTGAGGGTTCACCCCTCCACTTT.

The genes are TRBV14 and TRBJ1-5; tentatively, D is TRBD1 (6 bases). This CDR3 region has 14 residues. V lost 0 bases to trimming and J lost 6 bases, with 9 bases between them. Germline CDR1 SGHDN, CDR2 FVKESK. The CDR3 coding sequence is TGTGCCAGCAGCCAAGAGGGGGCAGGTCAGCCCCAGCATTTT. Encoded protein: CASSQEGAGQPQHF.

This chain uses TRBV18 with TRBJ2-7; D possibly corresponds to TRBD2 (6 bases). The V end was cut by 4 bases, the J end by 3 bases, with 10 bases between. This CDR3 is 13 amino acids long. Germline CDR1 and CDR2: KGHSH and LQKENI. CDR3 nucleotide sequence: TGTGCCAGCTCACTACTAGCAAACTACGAGCAGTACTTC. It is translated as CASSLLANYEQYF.

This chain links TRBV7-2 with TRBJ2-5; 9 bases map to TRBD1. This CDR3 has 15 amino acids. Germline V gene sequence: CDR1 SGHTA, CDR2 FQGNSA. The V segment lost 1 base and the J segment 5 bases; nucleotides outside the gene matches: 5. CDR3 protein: CASSLVNRGRETQYF. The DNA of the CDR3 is TGTGCCAGCAGCTTAGTTAACAGGGGGCGGGAGACCCAGTACTTC.

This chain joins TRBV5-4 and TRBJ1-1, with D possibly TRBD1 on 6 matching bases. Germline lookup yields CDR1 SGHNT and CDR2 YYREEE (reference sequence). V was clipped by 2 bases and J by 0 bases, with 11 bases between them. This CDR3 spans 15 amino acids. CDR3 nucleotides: TGTGCCAGCAGCTTCTGGACAGCCTTGAACACTGAAGCTTTCTTT. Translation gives CASSFWTALNTEAFF.

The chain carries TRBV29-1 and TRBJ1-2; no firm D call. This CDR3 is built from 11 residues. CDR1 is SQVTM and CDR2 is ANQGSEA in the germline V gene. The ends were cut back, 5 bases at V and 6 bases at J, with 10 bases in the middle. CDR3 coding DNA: TGCAGCGTTAGAGGGATCCATGGCTACACCTTC. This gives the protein CSVRGIHGYTF. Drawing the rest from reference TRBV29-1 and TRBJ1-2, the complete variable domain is SAVISQKPSRDICQRGTSLTIQCQVDSQVTMMFWYRQQPGQSLTLIATANQGSEATYESGFVIDKFPISRPNLTFSTLTVSNMSPEDSSIYLCSVRGIHGYTFGSGTRLTVV.